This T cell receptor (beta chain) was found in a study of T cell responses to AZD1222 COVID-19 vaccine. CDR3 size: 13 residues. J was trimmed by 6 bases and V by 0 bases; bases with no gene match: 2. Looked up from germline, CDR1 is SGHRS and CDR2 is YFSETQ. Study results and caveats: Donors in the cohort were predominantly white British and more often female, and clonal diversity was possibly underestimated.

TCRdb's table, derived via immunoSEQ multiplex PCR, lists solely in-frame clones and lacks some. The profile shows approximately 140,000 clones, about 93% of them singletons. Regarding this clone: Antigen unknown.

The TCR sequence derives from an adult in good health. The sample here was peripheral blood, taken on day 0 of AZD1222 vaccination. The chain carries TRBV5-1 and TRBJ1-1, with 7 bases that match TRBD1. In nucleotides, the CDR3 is TGCGCCAGCAGCTTGGGGCAGGGGGCTGAAGCTTTCTTT. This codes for CASSLGQGAEAFF.